Given below is one TCR beta chain in context. Generated by immunoSEQ multiplex PCR, the TCRdb table keeps only in-frame clones and is missing some. The profile covers around 2,800 clones, with over 60% appearing a single time and about a sixth taken by the ten largest. This sample stems from a study of T cells and Merkel cell carcinoma outcomes. Germline CDR1 reads MDHEN; CDR2 reads SYDVKM. Trimming cost V 5 bases and J 0 bases; bases outside gene matches: 9. The CDR3 loop spans 16 amino acids. V and J are TRBV28 and TRBJ1-1; 7 bases are shared with TRBD1. What was sequenced was tumor tissue from Merkel cell carcinoma. The clonotype originates from a human donor with Merkel cell carcinoma. The CDR3 region is CASSAPLRGMNTEAFF. As DNA, the CDR3 is TGTGCCAGCAGTGCCCCTCTCAGGGGGATGAACACTGAAGCTTTCTTT.